Shown below are 4 T cell receptor beta chains from a single sample sequenced in a study of human T cells and chemical hapten exposure. TCRdb recomputed calls from the RACE reads with MiXCR, one row per CDR3 protein. The sample shows fewer than 150,000 distinct CDR3 sequences, about 10% of them seen only once. Time point denoted: patch test 2, 6 weeks after DPC sensitization. Treatment here: therapeutic diphenylcyclopropenone sensitization with weekly scalp DPC. The specimen was whole blood, collected in connection with sensitization to the hapten diphenylcyclopropenone (DPC). The origin of the receptors is a woman aged 45-59 years with alopecia areata. Some clones in this sample may be carry-over from other donors' samples.

This clonotype has more than one count but fewer than ten. V is TRBV6-2 or TRBV6-3 and J is TRBJ2-7; perhaps TRBD2 as D (5 bases). CDR3 length equals 15 residues. CDR1 is MNHEY and CDR2 is SVGEGT in the germline V gene. Trimming removed 2 bases at V and 0 bases at J, with 11 bases between. Here the CDR3 reads CASSYESAGSYEQYF. CDR3 bases: TGTGCCAGCAGTTACGAGTCGGCGGGCTCCTACGAGCAGTACTTC.

This clonotype was detected a few times. This sequence joins TRBV5-1 and TRBJ2-5; 7 bases fit TRBD1. CDR1 is SGHRS, CDR2 YFSETQ, per germline. The CDR3 totals 15 residues. The trim removed 4 bases at V and 1 base at J, leaving 7 bases unmatched. As DNA, the CDR3 is TGCGCCAGCAGCCCCCAGACAGGGACCCAAGAGACCCAGTACTTC. The encoded protein is CASSPQTGTQETQYF.

This chain joins TRBV12-3 or TRBV12-4 and TRBJ2-2, with D possibly called TRBD1 or TRBD2 (6 bases each). CDR3 length equals 14 residues. The germline V and J ends were trimmed by 8 bases and 7 bases, with 17 bases remaining between them. The CDR3 region is CASCTGAGVGELFF. CDR3 in DNA: TGTGCCAGCTGCACGGGAGCAGGGGTCGGGGAGCTGTTTTTT.

This chain's CDR3 is CASSLSGIGPYNEQFF. CDR3 DNA sequence: TGTGCCAGCAGCCTTAGCGGGATAGGCCCCTACAATGAGCAGTTCTTC. This sequence joins TRBV3-1 and TRBJ2-1, with 8 bases fitting TRBD2. The CDR3 consists of 16 residues. The J segment lost 2 bases and the V segment lost 4 bases, leaving 7 bases of the junction unmatched. Germline values: CDR1 LGHDT, CDR2 YNNKEL (reference sequence).